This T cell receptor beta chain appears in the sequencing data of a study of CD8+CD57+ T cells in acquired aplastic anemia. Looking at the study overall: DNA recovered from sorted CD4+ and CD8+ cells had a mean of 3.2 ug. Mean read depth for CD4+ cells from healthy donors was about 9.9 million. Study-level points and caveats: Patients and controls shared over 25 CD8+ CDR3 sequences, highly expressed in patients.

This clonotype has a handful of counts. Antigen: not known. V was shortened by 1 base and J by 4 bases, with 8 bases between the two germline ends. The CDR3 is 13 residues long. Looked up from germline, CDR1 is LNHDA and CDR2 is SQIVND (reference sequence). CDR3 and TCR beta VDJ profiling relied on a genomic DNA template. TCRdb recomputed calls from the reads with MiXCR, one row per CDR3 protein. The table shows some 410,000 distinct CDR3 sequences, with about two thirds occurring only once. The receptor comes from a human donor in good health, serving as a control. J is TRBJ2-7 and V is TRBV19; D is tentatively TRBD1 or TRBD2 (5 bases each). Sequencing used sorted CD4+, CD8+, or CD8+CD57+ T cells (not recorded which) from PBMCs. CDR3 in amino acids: CASSIGDGYEQYF. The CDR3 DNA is TGTGCCAGTAGTATAGGGGACGGATACGAGCAGTACTTC.